This T cell receptor beta chain was captured by sequencing in a study of a mutant IDH1 vaccine in newly diagnosed glioma. On the study more broadly: Earlier therapy was either radiotherapy, temozolomide, or both, and most got both. Study-level findings and limits: Pseudoprogression apparently lacked any relation to changes in top peripheral T cell clonotypes.

The table came from immunoSEQ multiplex PCR; TCRdb's copy has only in-frame clones and leaves some out. The sample carries tens of thousands of clones, almost 85% recorded once. Germline V lookup: CDR1 MNHEY, CDR2 SMNVEV (reference sequence). With 4 bases clipped from V and 2 bases from J, the junction kept 20 bases outside the gene matches. The CDR3 has 19 residues. Notes on this clone: What it recognizes is unknown.

Indicated time point: baseline, week 1 (first vaccination visit). Noted treatment: pre-vaccination baseline after standard-of-care therapy. The study enrolled donors with new WHO grade 3 or 4 IDH1-mutant, ATRX-lost astrocytomas. The sequence was collected from a man aged 30 to 45 with glioma. Here the sequenced sample was PBMCs, taken from a glioma patient treated with radiotherapy, temozolomide or both. The chain joins TRBV27 to TRBJ2-7; TRBD2 agrees at 7 bases. The CDR3 reads CASSSRGGGVASGAYEQYF. The CDR3 coding sequence is TGTGCCAGCAGTTCTCGCGGGGGAGGGGTGGCTAGCGGTGCCTACGAGCAGTACTTC.